One and the same sample provided the 29 T cell receptor beta chains below, sequenced in a study of T cell responses to AZD1222 COVID-19 vaccine. Clones were read by immunoSEQ multiplex PCR, and TCRdb kept only the in-frame ones, dropping some. The table lists about 130,000 clones, over 90% of them singletons. The input for sequencing was peripheral blood, taken on day 0 of AZD1222 vaccination. Receptors were obtained from an adult in good health.

V gene TRBV18 combines with J gene TRBJ1-3; D unresolved. The germline V gene has CDR1 KGHSH and CDR2 LQKENI. The CDR3 is made up of 13 amino acids. V was pared by 3 bases and J by 0 bases, with 3 bases between. CDR3 in amino acids: CASSPPSGNTIYF. CDR3 sequence (DNA): TGTGCCAGCTCACCTCCCTCTGGAAACACCATATATTTT.

The V gene is TRBV19, the J gene TRBJ2-7; D gene ambiguous. The CDR3 extends over 15 amino acids. In germline, CDR1 is LNHDA, CDR2 SQIVND (reference sequence). Trimming took off 0 bases at V and 2 bases at J, with 11 bases between the two ends. CDR3 sequence: CASSIETPGTYEQYF. The CDR3 DNA sequence: TGTGCCAGTAGTATAGAAACCCCCGGAACCTACGAGCAGTACTTC.

The chain is built from TRBV5-8 and TRBJ2-7, with a possible D match to TRBD1 (6 bases). V lost 1 base to trimming and J lost 2 bases, with 19 bases between them. Germline V gene sequence: CDR1 SGHTS, CDR2 YDEGEE. The CDR3 length is 17 residues. The CDR3 DNA follows: TGTGCCAGCAGCTTGATTTTGGACCCGGACAGTACCTACGAGCAGTACTTC. Its protein is CASSLILDPDSTYEQYF.

V and J are TRBV30 and TRBJ1-1; TRBD1 might be the D (6 bases). The length of the CDR3 is 14 residues. The germline V gene encodes CDR1 GTSNPN and CDR2 SVGIG (reference sequence). The ends were cut back, 1 base at V and 6 bases at J, with 15 bases in the middle. The DNA for the CDR3 is TGTGCCTGGAGTGGCCGAAGGGGGAGGTCTGAAGCTTTCTTT. Its translation is CAWSGRRGRSEAFF. Filled out from reference TRBV30 and TRBJ1-1, the complete variable domain reads SQTIHQWPATLVQPVGSPLSLECTVEGTSNPNLYWYRQAAGRGLQLLFYSVGIGQISSEVPQNLSASRPQDRQFILSSKKLLLSDSGFYLCAWSGRRGRSEAFFGQGTRLTVV.

The chain employs TRBV9 and TRBJ2-7; TRBD2 aligns across 9 bases. J was trimmed by 2 bases and V by 0 bases; bases with no gene match: 6. This CDR3 comprises 16 residues. Per germline, CDR1 SGDLS and CDR2 YYNGEE. CDR3 amino acids: CASSVEPSGGTYEQYF. CDR3 nucleotides: TGTGCCAGCAGCGTAGAGCCCAGCGGGGGGACCTACGAGCAGTACTTC.

The rearrangement links TRBV7-6 to TRBJ1-3; no reliable D call. V was clipped by 4 bases and J by 0 bases, with 7 bases between them. Germline CDR1 reads SGHVS; CDR2 reads FNYEAQ. The CDR3 is 14 amino acids. As DNA, the CDR3 is TGTGCCAGCAGCTCTCCCTTCTCTGGAAACACCATATATTTT. Translating gives CASSSPFSGNTIYF.

This CDR3 is CASRRTGRTEAFF. The CDR3 DNA reads TGTGCCAGCAGGAGGACAGGGCGGACTGAAGCTTTCTTT. The V call is TRBV6-5, the J call TRBJ1-1; 8 bases agree with TRBD1. The J segment lost 5 bases and the V segment lost 6 bases, leaving 5 bases of the junction unmatched. The length of the CDR3 is 13 residues. Per germline, CDR1 MNHEY and CDR2 SVGAGI.

This chain links TRBV28 with TRBJ1-2, with 11 bases identical to TRBD1. V lost 5 bases to trimming and J lost 7 bases; unmatched junction nucleotides: 9. The CDR3 is 15 residues long. From germline, CDR1 is MDHEN and CDR2 SYDVKM. The CDR3 region is CASSPSGQGEGGYTF. The CDR3 nucleotides are TGTGCCAGCAGTCCCTCGGGACAGGGGGAGGGTGGCTACACCTTC.

The chain employs TRBV30 and TRBJ1-1; maybe TRBD1 (6 bases). The germline CDR1 and CDR2 sequences are GTSNPN and SVGIG (reference sequence). Trimming cost V 3 bases and J 0 bases, with 14 bases left between them. The CDR3 is 15 residues long. CDR3 coding DNA: TGTGCCTGGAGAGGGAGGGGGGGGCTGAACACTGAAGCTTTCTTT. It yields the protein CAWRGRGGLNTEAFF.

This clone was observed a single time. The chain is built from TRBV3-1 (or the pseudogene TRBV3-2) and TRBJ1-1, with D unclear. The CDR3 spans 12 residues. V was trimmed by 4 bases and J by 7 bases, leaving 10 bases between them. The germline gives CDR1 LGHDT, CDR2 YNNKEL (reference sequence). CDR3 sequence reads: CASSLGEFEAFF. The CDR3 bases are TGTGCCAGCAGCCTGGGAGAGTTTGAAGCTTTCTTT.

This chain joins TRBV11-2 and TRBJ2-1, with D perhaps given as TRBD1 or TRBD2 (5 bases each). In germline, CDR1 is SGHAT, CDR2 FQNNGV. Trimming pared 6 bases from V and 7 bases from J, leaving 19 bases between. CDR3 size: 15 residues. The DNA of the CDR3 is TGTGCCAGCAGTAGCGCCCAGGTTGAGGGGAATGAGCAGTTCTTC. This gives the protein CASSSAQVEGNEQFF.

V and J are TRBV13 and TRBJ2-7; TRBD2 matches 9 bases. The CDR3 is made up of 15 amino acids. Unmatched junction bases numbered 8, after V lost 5 bases and J lost 3 bases. The V gene's germline CDR1 is PRHDT and CDR2 FYEKMQ (reference sequence). DNA of the CDR3: TGTGCCAGCAGCGGGCCGCGGGGGGGTTACTACGAGCAGTACTTC. Amino acids: CASSGPRGGYYEQYF.

V gene TRBV5-4 combines with J gene TRBJ2-1; the match to TRBD2 covers 7 bases. Germline assignment: CDR1 SGHNT and CDR2 YYREEE (reference sequence). This CDR3 spans 13 amino acids. V trimming: 4 bases; J trimming: 7 bases; junction bases outside the gene matches: 5. Written as DNA, the CDR3 is TGTGCCAGCAGCGGGCGGGGGTGGAATGAGCAGTTCTTC. This translates into CASSGRGWNEQFF.

This sequence joins TRBV7-3 and TRBJ2-7; 10 bases agree with TRBD1. Losses at the gene ends were 3 bases for V and 5 bases for J; bases not matched to a gene: 4. The CDR3 sequence is 14 residues long. CDR1 and CDR2 (germline): SGHTA, FQGTGA. CDR3 residues: CASSLTGGGDEQYF. The DNA of the CDR3 is TGTGCCAGCAGCTTGACAGGGGGCGGCGACGAGCAGTACTTC.

V is TRBV18 and J is TRBJ2-2; TRBD2 aligns across 7 bases. The CDR3 covers 16 residues. The V segment lost 2 bases and the J segment 3 bases; nucleotides outside the gene matches: 6. CDR1 is KGHSH and CDR2 is LQKENI in the germline V gene. The chain's CDR3 is CASSPITSVDTGELFF. CDR3 DNA: TGTGCCAGCTCACCAATCACTAGCGTCGACACCGGGGAGCTGTTTTTT.

This clone was detected a few times. This sequence joins TRBV19 and TRBJ1-2; possible D gene TRBD1, 6 bases. The CDR3 loop spans 14 amino acids. The V end lost 0 bases, the J end lost 8 bases, and 13 bases lay between the germline ends. Germline V lookup: CDR1 LNHDA, CDR2 SQIVND (reference sequence). CDR3 sequence (DNA): TGTGCCAGTAGTATAGATGGGACACGCGGGGGCTACACCTTC. Encoded protein: CASSIDGTRGGYTF.

The chain combines TRBV4-3 with TRBJ2-7; 11 bases map to TRBD1. This CDR3 has 15 amino acids. Germline V lookup: CDR1 LGHNA, CDR2 YSLEER. Trimming removed 3 bases from V and 4 bases from J; junction bases left unmatched: 5. This CDR3 reads CASSQEDRGPYEQYF. CDR3 DNA sequence: TGCGCCAGCAGCCAGGAGGACAGGGGGCCGTACGAGCAGTACTTC.

This clone was seen a handful of times. This sequence joins TRBV14 and TRBJ1-1; TRBD1 might be the D (5 bases). Trimming left V 1 base short and J 4 bases short, with 10 bases between. Germline CDR1 SGHDN, CDR2 FVKESK. This CDR3 is built from 14 residues. The CDR3 loop is CASSQARGGTEAFF. In DNA form, the CDR3 reads TGTGCCAGCAGCCAAGCGAGGGGAGGCACTGAAGCTTTCTTT.

The chain recombines TRBV27 with TRBJ2-7; D possibly corresponds to TRBD1 (5 bases). Germline V gene sequence: CDR1 MNHEY, CDR2 SMNVEV (reference sequence). There are 15 residues in the CDR3. V was pared by 6 bases and J by 3 bases, with 18 bases between. The CDR3 here is CASRRVATASYEQYF. The CDR3 nucleotides read TGTGCCAGCAGGCGAGTTGCGACAGCAAGCTACGAGCAGTACTTC.

V gene TRBV6-2 or TRBV6-3 combines with J gene TRBJ2-1, with TRBD2 matching 12 bases. The CDR3 spans 19 residues. The V gene's germline CDR1 is MNHEY and CDR2 SVGEGT. The V and J ends lost 0 bases and 6 bases, in that order; junction bases with no gene match: 12. The CDR3 DNA sequence: TGTGCCAGCAGTTACTCGTCGACTAGCGGGAGCTCAATACCCAATGAGCAGTTCTTC. Its translation: CASSYSSTSGSSIPNEQFF.

V usage is TRBV28 and J usage is TRBJ1-1; the D is unclear. The CDR3 is made up of 11 amino acids. Trimming took 3 bases from V and 11 from J, leaving 10 bases between them. CDR1 and CDR2 from the germline V gene are MDHEN and SYDVKM. The CDR3 nucleotides read TGTGCCAGCAGTTTCGGCCCCCCCGCTTTCTTT. Translating gives CASSFGPPAFF.

CDR3 nucleotides: TGTGCCAGCAGCTTAGAAGGCAGCTCAGGGCCCCAGCATTTT. This codes for CASSLEGSSGPQHF. This chain links TRBV7-2 with TRBJ1-5; D unresolved. Germline V gives CDR1 SGHTA, CDR2 FQGNSA. The V and J ends lost 1 base and 9 bases respectively, with 13 bases between them. The CDR3 contains 14 residues.

This sequence joins TRBV18 and TRBJ2-3; 8 bases match TRBD2. Germline lookup yields CDR1 KGHSH and CDR2 LQKENI. CDR3 length: 17 residues. V lost 2 bases, J lost 2 bases, and 9 bases stayed unmatched. DNA for the CDR3: TGTGCCAGCTCACCAAACAGCGCGGGAGGATCCACAGATACGCAGTATTTT. It translates to CASSPNSAGGSTDTQYF.

The rearrangement links TRBV5-1 to TRBJ2-3; 9 bases align to TRBD1. The CDR3 length is 17 residues. Trimming took 0 bases from V and 4 from J; bases not matched to a gene: 9. Germline lookup yields CDR1 SGHRS and CDR2 YFSETQ. CDR3 coding DNA: TGCGCCAGCAGCTTGGAGGGGACAGGGTATTTGCCAGATACGCAGTATTTT. It codes for CASSLEGTGYLPDTQYF.

The V and J genes are TRBV11-2 and TRBJ2-3; a weak D match, TRBD2 (7 bases). From germline, CDR1 is SGHAT and CDR2 FQNNGV. V gave up 3 bases and J gave up 1 base, with 14 bases separating them. This CDR3 region has 16 residues. CDR3 nucleotides: TGTGCCAGCAGCTTGTTCGGGGGGCGGGGCACAGATACGCAGTATTTT. It yields the protein CASSLFGGRGTDTQYF.

The rearrangement joins TRBV19 to TRBJ1-1, with D tentatively TRBD1 (6 bases). Germline V gives CDR1 LNHDA, CDR2 SQIVND (reference sequence). Deletions cut 1 base from V and 1 base from J, with 10 bases between. This CDR3 contains 15 residues. This CDR3 reads CASSIARTANTEAFF. DNA for the CDR3: TGTGCCAGTAGTATAGCCCGGACAGCGAACACTGAAGCTTTCTTT.

The V and J genes are TRBV21-1 and TRBJ1-2. TRBV21-1 constitutes a pseudogene. The CDR3 covers 18 residues. CDR3: CASSKGAGCELTGYGYTF. The CDR3 DNA sequence: TGTGCCAGCAGCAAAGGGGCGGGATGTGAGCTGACGGGCTATGGCTACACCTTC.

The J gene is TRBJ1-1, the V gene TRBV30; no clear D gene. Germline values: CDR1 GTSNPN, CDR2 SVGIG (reference sequence). V lost 5 bases, J lost 1 base, and 8 bases lay in between. This CDR3 has 12 residues. The CDR3 nucleotides are TGTGCCTGGGCCCCTGGGAACACTGAAGCTTTCTTT. It codes for CAWAPGNTEAFF.

This clone occurred once. The chain couples TRBV2 to TRBJ1-5; D not resolved. The V gene lost 3 bases and the J gene lost 5 bases, with 11 bases spanning the gap. CDR1 SNHLY and CDR2 FYNNEI come from the germline V gene. This CDR3 region has 14 residues. CDR3 sequence: CASSEEGGYQPQHF. The CDR3 nucleotides read TGTGCCAGCAGTGAGGAGGGAGGTTATCAGCCCCAGCATTTT.